This paragraph covers one TCR beta chain sequence. The entry originates in a study of response to subunit inactivated influenza vaccine. TCRdb re-called the RT-PCR reads through MiXCR, storing one row per CDR3 protein. The sample has roughly 190,000 distinct CDR3 sequences, around an eighth seen once. Between the trimmed V and J ends, which lost 6 bases and 6 bases, there was a span of 12 bases. CDR3 length: 12 amino acids. Germline loops: CDR1 SGHAT, CDR2 FQNNGV. This sequence was found in a man aged 50-59 years who received an inactivated influenza vaccine. The material sequenced was CD8+ T cells sorted from PBMCs, taken 5 to 6 days after vaccination. The V and J genes are TRBV11-2 and TRBJ2-7; tentative D call: TRBD1 (6 bases). CDR3 sequence: CASSFTGPEQYF. Written as DNA, the CDR3 is TGTGCCAGCAGTTTTACAGGGCCCGAGCAGTACTTC.